This T cell receptor beta chain derives from a study of cytomegalovirus exposure and HLA in healthy donors. Study-wide findings and caveats: A likely sequencing artifact accounted for one observed cluster of highly shared sequence variants. As confirmed in vitro, a few CMV-associated chains were specific for CMV antigens. A previous analysis found most TCR beta V segments productive roughly 90% or roughly 30% of the time.

To note about this clone: What it recognizes is unknown.

The V gene's germline CDR1 is SGHTA and CDR2 FQGNSA. The V and J ends lost 10 bases and 6 bases, in that order; junction bases with no gene match: 12. This CDR3 spans 15 amino acids. With 60 Vbeta and 13 Jbeta primers, the PCR was carried out. Sequenced by immunoSEQ multiplex PCR; TCRdb stores in-frame clones only, minus some. The repertoire holds more than 80,000 clones, with about 70% as singletons. The chain recombines TRBV7-2 with TRBJ2-1; 10 bases map to TRBD2. Sample: PBMCs. The TCR originated in a female donor in good health and CMV-seropositive. CDR3 region: CATTTAGLASNEQFF. DNA of the CDR3: TGTGCCACCACCACTGCGGGACTAGCGAGCAATGAGCAGTTCTTC.